Listed below are T cell receptor beta chains from one sample, sequenced in a study of T cell responses to AZD1222 COVID-19 vaccine. The data were produced by immunoSEQ multiplex PCR, yet TCRdb's version contains in-frame clones alone and is incomplete. The sample contains some 110,000 clones, 92% of which appear only once. The sequenced sample was peripheral blood, obtained on day 0 of AZD1222 vaccination. The source of these receptors is an adult in good health. CDR3s include the opening cysteine and the closing phenylalanine or tryptophan. A D gene is named only where the DNA matches it firmly. The size of a clone is reported for some rows only, either as once, few or many, or as a class for expanded clones.

size,D,J,V,CDR3,DNA
NA,NA,TRBJ2-2,TRBV7-9,CASSFLNTGELFF,TGTGCCAGCAGCTTTCTGAACACCGGGGAGCTGTTTTTT
NA,NA,TRBJ1-1,TRBV7-9,CASVGGATEAFF,TGTGCCAGCGTAGGGGGGGCCACTGAAGCTTTCTTT
NA,NA,TRBJ1-2,TRBV11-2,CASSPGPGAGRDGYTF,TGTGCCAGCAGCCCGGGGCCCGGGGCAGGGAGGGATGGCTACACCTTC
NA,TRBD1,TRBJ1-2,TRBV7-3,CASSSDRGGGYTF,TGTGCCAGCAGCTCGGACAGGGGAGGAGGCTACACCTTC
NA,TRBD1,TRBJ1-1,TRBV6-5,CASTLTGLNTEAFF,TGTGCCAGCACCCTGACAGGGTTGAACACTGAAGCTTTCTTT
NA,NA,TRBJ1-1,TRBV30,CAWSMNRDTEAFF,TGTGCCTGGAGCATGAATCGGGACACTGAAGCTTTCTTT
NA,NA,TRBJ2-6,TRBV19,CASSSRTFGANVLTF,TGTGCCAGCTCCTCCCGGACGTTTGGGGCCAACGTCCTGACTTTC
NA,NA,TRBJ2-1,TRBV12-3/TRBV12-4,CASASSGYEQFF,TGTGCCAGTGCCTCCTCCGGGTATGAGCAGTTCTTC
NA,NA,TRBJ1-2,TRBV7-9,CASSQIANYGYTF,TGTGCCAGCTCACAGATAGCTAACTATGGCTACACCTTC
NA,NA,TRBJ1-5,TRBV2,CASSEIVGGNQPQHF,TGTGCCAGCAGTGAAATAGTGGGGGGCAATCAGCCCCAGCATTTT
NA,NA,TRBJ2-5,TRBV5-1,CASRPGEETQYF,TGCGCCAGCAGGCCAGGGGAAGAGACCCAGTACTTC
NA,NA,TRBJ1-3,TRBV30,CAWNGGYGNTIYF,TGTGCCTGGAACGGAGGCTATGGAAACACCATATATTTT
NA,TRBD1,TRBJ1-1,TRBV5-5,CASSGQVDTEAFF,TGTGCCAGCAGCGGACAGGTGGACACTGAAGCTTTCTTT
NA,TRBD1,TRBJ1-1,TRBV5-1,CASSLAGQEPAPEAFF,TGCGCCAGCAGCTTGGCTGGACAGGAACCTGCCCCTGAAGCTTTCTTT
NA,TRBD2,TRBJ2-7,TRBV18,CASSYGTTYEQYF,TGTGCCAGCTCGTACGGGACTACCTACGAGCAGTACTTC
NA,TRBD2,TRBJ2-3,TRBV3-1/TRBV3-2,CASSHYGLAGGEGTDTQYF,TGTGCCAGCAGCCACTATGGACTAGCGGGAGGAGAAGGCACAGATACGCAGTATTTT
NA,NA,TRBJ1-2,TRBV20-1,CSAIRIYGYTF,TGCAGCGCGATTCGGATTTATGGCTACACCTTC
medium-sized,NA,TRBJ2-7,TRBV9,CASSVGRKPYEQYF,TGTGCCAGCAGCGTAGGCAGGAAACCCTACGAGCAGTACTTC
few,TRBD2,TRBJ2-1,TRBV5-4,CASTRTSGIINEQFF,TGTGCCAGCACCCGTACTAGCGGGATCATCAATGAGCAGTTCTTC
NA,TRBD1,TRBJ1-6,TRBV27,CASSGDRRASSYNSPLHF,TGTGCCAGCAGTGGGGACAGGCGGGCAAGCTCCTATAATTCACCCCTCCACTTT
once,TRBD1,TRBJ2-1,TRBV19,CASSGRTGGLSNEQFF,TGTGCCAGTAGTGGGCGGACAGGGGGCCTGTCTAATGAGCAGTTCTTC
NA,NA,TRBJ2-2,TRBV5-1,CASSPISAHTGELFF,TGCGCCAGCAGCCCAATCTCGGCTCACACCGGGGAGCTGTTTTTT
NA,NA,TRBJ1-1,TRBV3-1/TRBV3-2,CASSQDRYREAFF,TGTGCCAGCAGCCAAGATCGATACAGAGAAGCTTTCTTT
NA,NA,TRBJ2-5,TRBV3-1/TRBV3-2,CASSQGGGTGETQYF,TGTGCCAGCAGCCAAGGAGGGGGGACCGGTGAGACCCAGTACTTC
NA,NA,TRBJ1-2,TRBV5-1,CASSANLAPNYGYTF,TGCGCCAGCAGCGCCAATCTGGCACCGAACTATGGCTACACCTTC
NA,NA,TRBJ1-6,TRBV30,CAWSVLGISPNSPLHF,TGTGCCTGGAGTGTACTTGGGATCTCCCCAAATTCACCCCTCCACTTT
NA,NA,TRBJ1-6,TRBV5-6,CASSRGVSDSPLHF,TGTGCCAGCAGCAGGGGGGTCTCTGATTCACCCCTCCACTTT
NA,NA,TRBJ1-6,TRBV11-2,CASSASHNSPLHF,TGTGCCAGCAGCGCTAGCCATAATTCACCCCTCCACTTT
once,NA,TRBJ1-6,TRBV6-5,CASRQGPSPLHF,TGTGCCAGCAGACAGGGACCTTCACCCCTCCACTTT
NA,NA,TRBJ2-5,TRBV4-1,CASSQDERGGTQETQYF,TGCGCCAGCAGCCAAGATGAGCGGGGAGGGACACAAGAGACCCAGTACTTC
NA,NA,TRBJ1-1,TRBV2,CASGGRENTEAFF,TGTGCCAGCGGGGGGAGGGAGAACACTGAAGCTTTCTTT
NA,NA,TRBJ1-1,TRBV6-5,CASSNRENTEAFF,TGTGCCAGCAGCAACAGAGAAAACACTGAAGCTTTCTTT
NA,NA,TRBJ1-1,TRBV7-3,CASSSQGNTEAFF,TGTGCCAGCAGCTCACAGGGGAACACTGAAGCTTTCTTT
NA,NA,TRBJ2-1,TRBV19,CASRGSRRFYNEQFF,TGTGCCAGTAGAGGCTCACGCAGGTTCTACAATGAGCAGTTCTTC
NA,TRBD2,TRBJ2-3,TRBV7-2,CASSSGGSLGDTQYF,TGTGCCAGCAGCTCGGGCGGGAGTTTAGGAGATACGCAGTATTTT
few,NA,TRBJ1-1,TRBV28,CASVSAALNTEAFF,TGTGCCAGCGTTTCAGCGGCCTTGAACACTGAAGCTTTCTTT
NA,NA,TRBJ2-7,TRBV25-1,CASSPRGPYEQYF,TGTGCCAGCAGTCCCCGGGGGCCCTACGAGCAGTACTTC
NA,NA,TRBJ1-5,TRBV7-6,CASSPDNNQPQHF,TGTGCCAGCAGCCCTGATAACAATCAGCCCCAGCATTTT
NA,NA,TRBJ2-3,TRBV19,CASSIGVTDTQYF,TGTGCCAGTAGTATAGGGGTAACAGATACGCAGTATTTT
NA,NA,TRBJ2-1,TRBV10-3,CAISGLVANEQFF,TGTGCCATCAGTGGGCTAGTCGCCAATGAGCAGTTCTTC
once,NA,TRBJ2-3,TRBV24-1,CATSDLRVADTQYF,TGTGCCACCAGTGACCTCCGAGTAGCCGATACGCAGTATTTT
NA,NA,TRBJ1-1,TRBV7-9,CASSPWTVRGTEAFF,TGTGCCAGCAGCCCCTGGACAGTAAGGGGAACTGAAGCTTTCTTT
NA,NA,TRBJ2-7,TRBV29-1,CSALRGGYEQYF,TGCAGCGCCCTGAGGGGTGGCTACGAGCAGTACTTC
NA,NA,TRBJ2-1,TRBV3-1/TRBV3-2,CASSLHQEQFF,TGTGCCAGCAGCCTACACCAGGAGCAGTTCTTC
NA,TRBD2,TRBJ2-3,TRBV19,CASSSGVADTQYF,TGTGCGTCGTCTAGCGGGGTTGCAGATACGCAGTATTTT
NA,NA,TRBJ2-1,TRBV6-5,CASSYNGDLDEQFF,TGTGCCAGCAGTTACAATGGAGACCTTGATGAGCAGTTCTTC
NA,NA,TRBJ1-1,TRBV5-6,CASSMFGGNTEAFF,TGTGCCAGCAGCATGTTTGGGGGGAACACTGAAGCTTTCTTT
once,NA,TRBJ2-6,TRBV5-4,CASSLTGANVLTF,TGTGCCAGCAGCCTAACTGGGGCCAACGTCCTGACTTTC
NA,TRBD1,TRBJ1-6,TRBV9,CASSVTPGTVFSPLHF,TGTGCCAGCAGCGTGACACCGGGGACAGTATTTTCACCCCTCCACTTT
NA,NA,TRBJ2-3,TRBV3-1/TRBV3-2,CASSDNLYSTDTQYF,TGTGCCAGCAGCGACAATCTCTACTCCACAGATACGCAGTATTTT
NA,NA,TRBJ2-6,TRBV18,CASSPRAESWANVLTF,TGTGCCAGCTCACCACGGGCGGAGTCGTGGGCCAACGTCCTGACTTTC
NA,NA,TRBJ1-2,TRBV2,CASSEAYYGYTF,TGTGCCAGCAGTGAAGCCTACTATGGCTACACCTTC
NA,TRBD1,TRBJ1-2,TRBV10-1,CASSARTGEWSGYTF,TGCGCCAGCAGTGCCCGGACAGGGGAATGGAGTGGCTACACCTTC